This TCR beta chain was identified during a study of response to subunit inactivated influenza vaccine. Study-level results: Seasonal influenza vaccination, on each occasion, was suggested by the authors to recruit few new T cells.

TCRdb analysed the RT-PCR reads with MiXCR anew, one entry per CDR3 protein. The sample includes about half a million distinct CDR3 sequences, about 8% seen only once; the top ten take roughly 13%. This clonotype showed up many times. The antigen remains unidentified. This CDR3 spans 17 amino acids. V lost 5 bases to trimming and J lost 1 base, with 18 bases between them. The chain uses TRBV12-3 or TRBV12-4 and TRBJ2-4; D possibly matches TRBD1 or TRBD2 (5 bases each). The receptor's source is a man between 45 and 75 years old who received an inactivated influenza vaccine. The material was PBMCs from blood, obtained less than 30 months after vaccination. The CDR3, as DNA: TGTGCCAGCAGTCCCTCCTTGGGGGTACGGGCCAAAAACATTCAGTACTTC. Amino acid sequence: CASSPSLGVRAKNIQYF.